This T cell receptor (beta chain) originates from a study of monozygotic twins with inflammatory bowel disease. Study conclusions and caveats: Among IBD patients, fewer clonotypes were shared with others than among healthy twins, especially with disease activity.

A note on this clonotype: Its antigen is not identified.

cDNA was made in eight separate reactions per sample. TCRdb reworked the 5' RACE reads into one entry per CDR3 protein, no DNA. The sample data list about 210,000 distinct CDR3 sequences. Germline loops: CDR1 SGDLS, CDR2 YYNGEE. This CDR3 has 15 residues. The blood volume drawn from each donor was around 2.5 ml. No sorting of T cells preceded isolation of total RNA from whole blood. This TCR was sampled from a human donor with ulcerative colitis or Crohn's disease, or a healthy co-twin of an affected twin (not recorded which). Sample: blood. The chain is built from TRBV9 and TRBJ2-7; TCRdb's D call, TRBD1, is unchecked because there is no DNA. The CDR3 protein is CASSVGQDRAYEQYF.